This record looks at one T cell receptor beta chain sequence and its context. Its target is unknown. A much larger clone is a single base away; this may be a read error. The CDR3 is 14 amino acids. These data belong to a study of CD8 T cells in ankylosing spondylitis. Study observations and caveats: Disease-linked clones were CD8+ and relatively rare in peripheral blood. From matched ankylosing spondylitis synovial fluid, disease-linked clones were reportedly recovered at significantly enriched levels. Earlier work had already found some motif variants in reactive arthritis synovial fluid and blood.

By quantitative 5'-RACE with molecular barcodes, the TCR beta libraries were made. TCRdb called the 5' RACE reads again in MiXCR, with one record for every CDR3 protein. The profile shows about 210,000 distinct CDR3 sequences, over 7% of them singletons. The chain links TRBV23-1 to TRBJ2-2, with D perhaps TRBD1 or TRBD2 (5 bases each). TRBV23-1 is identified as an open reading frame with a role that is uncertain. The sequence came from a female donor with ankylosing spondylitis or in good health (not recorded which). The sequenced material came from blood, either unsorted or a sorted T cell fraction (not recorded which). CDR3 sequence: CASSPAVFTGALFF. CDR3 DNA: TGCGCCAGCTCACCGGCGGTTTTCACCGGGGCGCTGTTTTTT.